These 4 T cell receptor beta chains were sequenced from one sample in a study of blood T cell repertoires in COVID-19. TCRdb's copy holds only in-frame clones and misses some; the assay was immunoSEQ multiplex PCR. The table shows approximately 150,000 clones, with 82% occurring only once. The source material was PBMCs or T cells enriched from blood (not recorded which). All receptors come from a man aged 55 to 70 who had recovered from COVID-19.

The chain has TRBV19 and TRBJ1-1; possibly TRBD1 for D (6 bases). The CDR3 contains 13 residues. The V end lost 7 bases, the J end lost 3 bases, and 12 bases lay between the germline ends. CDR1 and CDR2 from the germline V gene are LNHDA and SQIVND (reference sequence). The CDR3 reads CASNDRMDTEAFF. The DNA for the CDR3 is TGTGCCAGTAATGACAGGATGGACACTGAAGCTTTCTTT.

This rearrangement joins TRBV10-3 to TRBJ2-1; D perhaps matches TRBD2 (7 bases). Looked up from germline, CDR1 is ENHRY and CDR2 is SYGVKD. V dropped 3 bases and J dropped 9 bases, with 18 bases sitting between them. This CDR3 comprises 15 residues. CDR3 DNA sequence: TGTGCCATCAGTGAAAGGGGGGGAGGGGGTAGTGAGCAGTTCTTC. As protein: CAISERGGGGSEQFF.

The chain links TRBV6-5 to TRBJ1-2; D is perhaps TRBD1 (5 bases). Trimming took off 0 bases at V and 2 bases at J, with 13 bases between the two ends. From germline, CDR1 is MNHEY and CDR2 SVGAGI. There are 16 residues in the CDR3. The CDR3 DNA follows: TGTGCCAGCAGTTACTCGGGGCAGGGTAGAAACTATGGCTACACCTTC. Amino acid sequence: CASSYSGQGRNYGYTF.

This sequence joins TRBV11-2 and TRBJ2-1; 7 positions agree with TRBD1. With V trimmed by 3 bases and J by 2 bases, 4 bases remained unmatched. The CDR3 loop spans 15 amino acids. Germline V gene lookup returns CDR1 SGHAT and CDR2 FQNNGV. The CDR3 coding sequence is TGTGCCAGCAGCTTTGTACAGGGGACCTACAATGAGCAGTTCTTC. Protein sequence: CASSFVQGTYNEQFF.